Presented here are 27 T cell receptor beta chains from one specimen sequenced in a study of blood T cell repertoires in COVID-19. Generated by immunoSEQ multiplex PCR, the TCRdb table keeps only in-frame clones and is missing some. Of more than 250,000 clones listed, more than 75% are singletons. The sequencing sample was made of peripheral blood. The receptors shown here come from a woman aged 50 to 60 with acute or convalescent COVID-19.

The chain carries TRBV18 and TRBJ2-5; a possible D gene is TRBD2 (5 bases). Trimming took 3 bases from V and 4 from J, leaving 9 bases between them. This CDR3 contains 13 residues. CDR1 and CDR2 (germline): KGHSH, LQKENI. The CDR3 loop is CASSPGVRETQYF. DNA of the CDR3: TGTGCCAGCTCACCGGGAGTGAGAGAGACCCAGTACTTC.

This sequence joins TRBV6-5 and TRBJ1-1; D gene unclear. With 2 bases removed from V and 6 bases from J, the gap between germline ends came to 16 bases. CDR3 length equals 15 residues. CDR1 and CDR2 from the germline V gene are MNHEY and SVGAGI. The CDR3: CASSYTQTRSAEAFF. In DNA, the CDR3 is TGTGCCAGCAGTTACACACAGACCCGCTCGGCTGAAGCTTTCTTT.

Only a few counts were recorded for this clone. The CDR3: CASSPVQGNANQPQHF. The CDR3 DNA is TGTGCCAGCAGCCCAGTTCAGGGGAACGCCAATCAGCCCCAGCATTTT. The chain employs TRBV11-2 and TRBJ1-5, with D possibly matching TRBD1 (6 bases). Deletions cut 5 bases from V and 3 bases from J, with 17 bases between. CDR1 SGHAT and CDR2 FQNNGV come from the germline V gene. The CDR3 runs to 16 residues.

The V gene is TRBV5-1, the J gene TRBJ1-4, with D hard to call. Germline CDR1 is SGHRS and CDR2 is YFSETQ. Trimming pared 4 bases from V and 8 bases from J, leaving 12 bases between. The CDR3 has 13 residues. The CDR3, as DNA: TGCGCCAGCAGCCTTGGAGTGGAGGAAAAACTGTTTTTT. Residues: CASSLGVEEKLFF.

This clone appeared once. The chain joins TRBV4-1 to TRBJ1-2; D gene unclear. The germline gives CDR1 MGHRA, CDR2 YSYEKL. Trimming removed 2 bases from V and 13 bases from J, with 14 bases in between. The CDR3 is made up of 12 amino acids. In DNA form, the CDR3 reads TGCGCCAGCAGCCAATTGGGTCGGGAAAGCACCTTC. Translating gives CASSQLGRESTF.

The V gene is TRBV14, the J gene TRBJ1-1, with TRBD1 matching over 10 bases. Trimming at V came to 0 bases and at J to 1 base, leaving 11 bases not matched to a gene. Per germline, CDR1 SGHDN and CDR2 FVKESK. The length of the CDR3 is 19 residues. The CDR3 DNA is TGTGCCAGCAGCCAAGAATTATGGACAGGGGGGGGTCGGAACACTGAAGCTTTCTTT. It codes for CASSQELWTGGGRNTEAFF.

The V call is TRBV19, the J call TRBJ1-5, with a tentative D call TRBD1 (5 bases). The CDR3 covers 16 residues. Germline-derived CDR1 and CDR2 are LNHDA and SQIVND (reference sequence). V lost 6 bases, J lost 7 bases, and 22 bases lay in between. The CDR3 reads CASRPRWGEIFQPQHF. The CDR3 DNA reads TGTGCCAGTAGGCCCCGTTGGGGGGAAATATTCCAGCCCCAGCATTTT.

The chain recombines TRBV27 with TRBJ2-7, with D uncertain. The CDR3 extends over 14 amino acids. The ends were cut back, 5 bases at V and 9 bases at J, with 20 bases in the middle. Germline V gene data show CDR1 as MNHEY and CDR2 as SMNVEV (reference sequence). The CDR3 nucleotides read TGTGCCAGCAGTGAACAGACAAGACCTCTGGGGCAGTACTTC. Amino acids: CASSEQTRPLGQYF.

CDR3 bases: TGTGCCAGTAGTTTCTATCCCCGGACTAGCAGGGACGTCGCGAACACCGGGGAGCTGTTTTTT. As protein: CASSFYPRTSRDVANTGELFF. J is TRBJ2-2 and V is TRBV19, with 8 bases fitting TRBD2. The CDR3 consists of 21 residues. The germline CDR1 and CDR2 sequences are LNHDA and SQIVND (reference sequence). Trimming cost V 5 bases and J 0 bases; bases outside gene matches: 20.

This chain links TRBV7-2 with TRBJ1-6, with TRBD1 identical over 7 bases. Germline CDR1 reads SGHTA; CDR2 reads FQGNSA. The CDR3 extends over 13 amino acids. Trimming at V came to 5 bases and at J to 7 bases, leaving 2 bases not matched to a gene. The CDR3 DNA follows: TGTGCCAGCAGCACGACAGGGAATTCACCCCTCCACTTT. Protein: CASSTTGNSPLHF.

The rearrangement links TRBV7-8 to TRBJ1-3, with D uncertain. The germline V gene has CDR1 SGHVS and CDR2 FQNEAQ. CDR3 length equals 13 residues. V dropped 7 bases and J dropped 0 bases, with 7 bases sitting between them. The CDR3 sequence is CASTPSSGNTIYF. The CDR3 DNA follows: TGTGCCAGCACCCCTAGCTCTGGAAACACCATATATTTT.

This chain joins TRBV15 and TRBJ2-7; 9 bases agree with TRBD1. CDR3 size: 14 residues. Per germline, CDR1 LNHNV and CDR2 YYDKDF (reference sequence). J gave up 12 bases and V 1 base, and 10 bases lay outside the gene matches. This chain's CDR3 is CATSRGRTGEMRYF. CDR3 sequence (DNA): TGTGCCACCAGCAGAGGACGGACAGGGGAAATGAGGTACTTC.

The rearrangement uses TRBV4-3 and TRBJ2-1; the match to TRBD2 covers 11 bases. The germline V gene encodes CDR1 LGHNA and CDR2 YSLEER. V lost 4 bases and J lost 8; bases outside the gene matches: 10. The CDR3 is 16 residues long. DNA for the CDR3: TGCGCCAGCAGCCGCAAGCTAGCGGGAGGTGCCGATGAGCAGTTCTTC. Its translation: CASSRKLAGGADEQFF.

The DNA for the CDR3 is TGCAGCGTTTGGGGGCGAGACTATGGCTACACCTTC. Translated, it gives CSVWGRDYGYTF. V gene TRBV29-1 combines with J gene TRBJ1-2, with D maybe TRBD1 (6 bases). The germline gives CDR1 SQVTM, CDR2 ANQGSEA. The CDR3 is 12 amino acids. Trimming pared 5 bases from V and 3 bases from J, leaving 10 bases between. The variable domain in full, completed from reference TRBV29-1 and TRBJ1-2, reads SAVISQKPSRDICQRGTSLTIQCQVDSQVTMMFWYRQQPGQSLTLIATANQGSEATYESGFVIDKFPISRPNLTFSTLTVSNMSPEDSSIYLCSVWGRDYGYTFGSGTRLTVV.

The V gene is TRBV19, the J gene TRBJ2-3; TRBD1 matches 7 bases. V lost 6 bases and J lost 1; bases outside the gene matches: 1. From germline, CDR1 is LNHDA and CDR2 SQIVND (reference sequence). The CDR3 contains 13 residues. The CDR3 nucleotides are TGTGCCAGTAGGGGGACAGGCACAGATACGCAGTATTTT. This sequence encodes CASRGTGTDTQYF.

CDR3 sequence: CASSSVPLAGFSSYNEQFF. CDR3 in DNA: TGTGCCAGCAGTTCCGTGCCACTAGCGGGTTTTAGCTCCTACAATGAGCAGTTCTTC. The chain has TRBV28 and TRBJ2-1; 9 nucleotides line up with TRBD2. Per germline, CDR1 MDHEN and CDR2 SYDVKM. With V trimmed by 4 bases and J by 0 bases, 13 bases remained unmatched. This CDR3 spans 19 amino acids.

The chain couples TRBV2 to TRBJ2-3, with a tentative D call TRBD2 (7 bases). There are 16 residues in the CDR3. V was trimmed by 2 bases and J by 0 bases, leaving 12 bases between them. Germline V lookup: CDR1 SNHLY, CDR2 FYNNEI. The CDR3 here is CASSEPRGASTDTQYF. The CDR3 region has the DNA TGTGCCAGCAGTGAACCCCGGGGGGCGAGCACAGATACGCAGTATTTT.

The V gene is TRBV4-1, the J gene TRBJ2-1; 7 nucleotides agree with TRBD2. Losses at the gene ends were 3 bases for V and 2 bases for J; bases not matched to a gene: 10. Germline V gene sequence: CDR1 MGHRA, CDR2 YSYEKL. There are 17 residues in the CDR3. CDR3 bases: TGCGCCAGCAGCCACGATAGGCGGACTAGGGCCTACAATGAGCAGTTCTTC. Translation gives CASSHDRRTRAYNEQFF.

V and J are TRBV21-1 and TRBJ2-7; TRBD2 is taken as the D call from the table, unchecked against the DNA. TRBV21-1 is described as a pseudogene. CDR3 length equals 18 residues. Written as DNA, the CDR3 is TGTGCCAGCATTTCTCAGCGGGGGACCTTAGCGGGATCCTACGAGCAGTACTTC. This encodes CASISQRGTLAGSYEQYF.

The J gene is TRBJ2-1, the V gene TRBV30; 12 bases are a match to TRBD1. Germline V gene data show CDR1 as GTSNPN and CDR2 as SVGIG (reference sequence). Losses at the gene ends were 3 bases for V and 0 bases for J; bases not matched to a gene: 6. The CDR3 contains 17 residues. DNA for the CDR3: TGTGCCTGGAGCGCCGGGACAGGGGGCTTCTCCTACAATGAGCAGTTCTTC. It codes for CAWSAGTGGFSYNEQFF. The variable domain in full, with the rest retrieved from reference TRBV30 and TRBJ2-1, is SQTIHQWPATLVQPVGSPLSLECTVEGTSNPNLYWYRQAAGRGLQLLFYSVGIGQISSEVPQNLSASRPQDRQFILSSKKLLLSDSGFYLCAWSAGTGGFSYNEQFFGPGTRLTVL.

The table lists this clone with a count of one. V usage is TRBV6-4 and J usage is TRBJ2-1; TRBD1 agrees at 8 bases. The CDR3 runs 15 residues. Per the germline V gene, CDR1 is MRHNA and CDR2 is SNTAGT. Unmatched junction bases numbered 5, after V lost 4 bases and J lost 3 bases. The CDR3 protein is CASSVGQGIYNEQFF. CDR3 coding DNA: TGTGCCAGCAGTGTTGGACAGGGAATCTACAATGAGCAGTTCTTC.

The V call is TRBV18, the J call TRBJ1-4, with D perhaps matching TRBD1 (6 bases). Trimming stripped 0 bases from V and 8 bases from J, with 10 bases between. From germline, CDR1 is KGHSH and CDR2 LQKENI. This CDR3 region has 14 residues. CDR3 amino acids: CASSPPDSGEKLFF. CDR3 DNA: TGTGCCAGCTCACCACCGGACAGTGGAGAAAAACTGTTTTTT.

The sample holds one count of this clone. This CDR3 reads CASSRDRDQGEQYF. CDR3 DNA sequence: TGTGCCAGCTCCCGGGACAGGGATCAAGGGGAGCAGTACTTC. J is TRBJ2-7 and V is TRBV6-5; 9 bases align to TRBD1. V lost 8 bases to trimming and J lost 7 bases; unmatched junction nucleotides: 12. The CDR3 is made up of 14 amino acids. CDR1 and CDR2 from the germline V gene are MNHEY and SVGAGI.

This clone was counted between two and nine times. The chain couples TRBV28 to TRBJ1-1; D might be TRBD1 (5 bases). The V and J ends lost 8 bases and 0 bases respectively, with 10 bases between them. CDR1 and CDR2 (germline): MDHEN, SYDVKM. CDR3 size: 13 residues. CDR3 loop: CASGAGMNTEAFF. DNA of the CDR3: TGTGCCAGCGGGGCAGGGATGAACACTGAAGCTTTCTTT.

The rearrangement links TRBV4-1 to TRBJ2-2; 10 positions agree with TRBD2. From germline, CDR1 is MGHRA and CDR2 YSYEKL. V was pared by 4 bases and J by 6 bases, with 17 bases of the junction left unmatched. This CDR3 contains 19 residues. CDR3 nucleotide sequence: TGCGCCAGCAGCCGAGGAGGAGGAGCGGGAGGGCCTGGATCCGGGGAGCTGTTTTTT. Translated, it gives CASSRGGGAGGPGSGELFF.

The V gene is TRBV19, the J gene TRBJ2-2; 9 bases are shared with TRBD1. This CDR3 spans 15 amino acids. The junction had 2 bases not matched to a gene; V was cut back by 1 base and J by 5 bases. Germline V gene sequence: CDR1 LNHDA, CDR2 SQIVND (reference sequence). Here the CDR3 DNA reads TGTGCCAGTAGTATAGGGACAGGGGAAACCGGGGAGCTGTTTTTT. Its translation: CASSIGTGETGELFF.

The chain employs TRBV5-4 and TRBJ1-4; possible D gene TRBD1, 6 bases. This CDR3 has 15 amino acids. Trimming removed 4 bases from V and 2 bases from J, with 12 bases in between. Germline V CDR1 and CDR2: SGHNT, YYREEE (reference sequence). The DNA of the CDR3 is TGTGCCAGCAGCCCCCAGGGGACCACTAATGAAAAACTGTTTTTT. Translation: CASSPQGTTNEKLFF.